The entry below gives a single T cell receptor beta chain sequence along with its context. The target antigen is unknown. TCRdb redid the calling of the reads with MiXCR, one entry per CDR3 protein. There are 570,000 or so distinct CDR3 sequences in the sample; almost 40% occur only once, and 48% lies in the top ten. Germline V gives CDR1 MNHEY, CDR2 SVGEGT. The CDR3 loop spans 11 amino acids. The V end lost 7 bases, the J end lost 4 bases, and 8 bases lay between the germline ends. These data are taken from a study of T cell repertoires in cytomegalovirus infection. This specimen consisted of cultured PBMCs, obtained from culture after CMV antigen stimulation. The gene calls are TRBV6-2 or TRBV6-3 and TRBJ2-7; D is possibly TRBD1 (5 bases). The TCR comes from a human donor in good health (CMV status not recorded). Some clones in this sample may be carry-over from other donors' samples. CDR3: CASTQGYEQYF. CDR3 DNA: TGTGCCAGCACCCAGGGATACGAGCAGTACTTC.